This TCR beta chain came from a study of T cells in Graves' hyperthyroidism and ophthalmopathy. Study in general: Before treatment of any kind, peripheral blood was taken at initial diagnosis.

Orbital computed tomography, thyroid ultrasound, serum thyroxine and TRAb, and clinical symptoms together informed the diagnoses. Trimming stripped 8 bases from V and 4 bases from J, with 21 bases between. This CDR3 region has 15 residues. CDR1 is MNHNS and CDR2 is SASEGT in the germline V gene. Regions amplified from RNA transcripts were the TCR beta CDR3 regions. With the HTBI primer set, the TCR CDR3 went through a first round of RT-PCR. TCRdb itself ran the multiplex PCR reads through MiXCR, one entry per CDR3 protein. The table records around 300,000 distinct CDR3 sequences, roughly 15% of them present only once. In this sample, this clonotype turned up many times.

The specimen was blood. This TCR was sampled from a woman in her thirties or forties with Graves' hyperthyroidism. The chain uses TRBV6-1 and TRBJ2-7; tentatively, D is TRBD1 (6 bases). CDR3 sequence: CASWDGGYLRYEQYF. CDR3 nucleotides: TGTGCCAGCTGGGATGGGGGCTACCTGAGATACGAGCAGTACTTC.